The clone carrying this T cell receptor beta chain has a count of ten or more. RNA transcripts yielded amplified TCR beta CDR3 regions. Primed by the HTBI set, a first-round RT-PCR was run on the TCR CDR3. MiXCR, applied by TCRdb to the multiplex PCR reads, yields one record per CDR3 protein. The sample yields 540,000 or so distinct CDR3 sequences, 35% to 55% seen once. The sample belongs to a study of T cells in Graves' hyperthyroidism and ophthalmopathy. V lost 3 bases, J lost 6 bases, and 7 bases lay in between. The CDR3 covers 12 residues. Germline loops: CDR1 KGHDR, CDR2 SFDVKD. Not enrolled were patients with uncontrolled infection, other autoimmune disease, pregnancy or lactation.

Sequenced material: peripheral blood or thyroid tissue (not recorded which). The clonotype originates from an adult woman with Graves' disease, either hyperthyroidism or ophthalmopathy (not recorded which). The chain is built from TRBV24-1 and TRBJ1-1; the D gene is possibly TRBD1 (5 bases). The CDR3 DNA sequence: TGTGCCACCAGTGATCGGGACTCTGAAGCTTTCTTT. Its protein product is CATSDRDSEAFF.